Listed here are 7 T cell receptor beta chains from one sample, sequenced in a study of blood T cell repertoires in COVID-19. The method was immunoSEQ multiplex PCR; TCRdb's version includes in-frame clones alone and lacks a portion of them. The data show about 69,000 clones, 80% to 90% seen once. The material sequenced was peripheral blood. The source is a man younger than 40 with acute or convalescent COVID-19.

This clone was seen just once. The chain recombines TRBV5-8 with TRBJ1-5; D is undetermined. CDR3 length: 12 amino acids. In germline, CDR1 is SGHTS, CDR2 YDEGEE. Trimming stripped 4 bases from V and 6 bases from J, with 8 bases between. Here the CDR3 DNA reads TGTGCCAGCAGCACCTATGGTCAGCCCCAGCATTTT. Translation: CASSTYGQPQHF. The full variable domain, its missing parts supplied by reference TRBV5-8 and TRBJ1-5, is EAGVTQSPTHLIKTRGQQATLRCSPISGHTSVYWYQQALGLGLQFLLWYDEGEERNRGNFPPRFSGRQFPNYSSELNVNALELEDSALYLCASSTYGQPQHFGDGTRLSIL.

The chain is built from TRBV12-3 or TRBV12-4 and TRBJ2-3; D remains ambiguous. Trimming shortened V by 10 bases and J by 1 base, and 12 bases separated the two germline ends. The CDR3 totals 13 residues. CDR3 coding DNA: TGTGCCACCAGGAGCACTGGCACAGATACGCAGTATTTT. This translates into CATRSTGTDTQYF.

The chain joins TRBV3-1 (or the pseudogene TRBV3-2) to TRBJ1-1; 7 bases map to TRBD1. The ends lost 0 bases at V and 7 bases at J; junction bases unmatched: 5. CDR3 length equals 14 residues. Germline V CDR1 and CDR2: LGHDT, YNNKEL (reference sequence). The CDR3 here is CASSQDRQGSEAFF. CDR3 bases: TGTGCCAGCAGCCAAGACAGACAGGGTAGTGAAGCTTTCTTT.

V usage is TRBV24-1 and J usage is TRBJ2-3; 7 nucleotides agree with TRBD2. Germline-derived CDR1 and CDR2 are KGHDR and SFDVKD. This CDR3 comprises 17 residues. Trimming cost V 3 bases and J 2 bases; bases outside gene matches: 10. The CDR3 region is CATSDSIRDYNTDTQYF. The CDR3 region has the DNA TGTGCCACCAGTGATAGCATCCGGGACTACAACACAGATACGCAGTATTTT.

For the CDR3, the DNA is TGTGCCAGCCAGTGGGGGCGGACCCAGGGAAACACCATATATTTT. Its protein product is CASQWGRTQGNTIYF. The chain carries TRBV2 and TRBJ1-3; D possibly corresponds to TRBD1 (6 bases). CDR3 length: 15 residues. The V gene's germline CDR1 is SNHLY and CDR2 FYNNEI. The V and J ends lost 8 bases and 4 bases respectively, with 18 bases between them.

The chain has TRBV7-9 and TRBJ2-2; 9 bases line up with TRBD1. V dropped 0 bases and J dropped 6; count of bases not matched to a gene: 2. CDR1 and CDR2 from the germline V gene are SEHNR and FQNEAQ (reference sequence). The CDR3 sequence is 15 residues long. CDR3 DNA sequence: TGTGCCAGCAGCTTAGCCCGGACAGGGGCCGGGGAGCTGTTTTTT. Its translation: CASSLARTGAGELFF.

The rearrangement uses TRBV5-1 and TRBJ2-5; 10 positions agree with TRBD2. Germline V gene data show CDR1 as SGHRS and CDR2 as YFSETQ. V lost 7 bases and J lost 5; bases outside the gene matches: 11. The CDR3 runs 15 residues. This CDR3 reads CASLLVAGGGETQYF. The CDR3 DNA reads TGCGCCAGCCTTCTCGTAGCGGGGGGCGGGGAGACCCAGTACTTC.